This record concerns one TCR beta chain sequence. The assay was immunoSEQ multiplex PCR, and TCRdb's table has in-frame clones only and misses some. The table lists tens of thousands of clones, 80% to 95% of them singletons. V shed 5 bases, J shed 4 bases, and the junction held 8 bases outside the gene matches. Germline CDR1 is SGHNT and CDR2 is YENEEA. The CDR3 is 16 residues long. The data were obtained in a study of T cell clones after liver transplantation. The wider study: Three of the eight recipients were HCV-positive; the rest had non-autoimmune, non-viral transplant indications.

The chain combines TRBV11-3 with TRBJ2-6, with 7 bases fitting TRBD1. Sequenced here: CD4+ T cells from blood, sampled around 25 months after liver transplant. The receptor was derived from a human patient who received a liver transplant. Part of the T cell pool may stem from the graft donor. The CDR3 DNA reads TGTGCCAGCAGCCAAAGACAGGGTTCAGGGGCCAACGTCCTGACTTTC. It is translated as CASSQRQGSGANVLTF. Full variable domain (rest looked up from reference TRBV11-3 and TRBJ2-6): EAGVVQSPRYKIIEKKQPVAFWCNPISGHNTLYWYLQNLGQGPELLIRYENEEAVDDSQLPKDRFSAERLKGVDSTLKIQPAELGDSAVYLCASSQRQGSGANVLTFGAGSRLTVL.